This is a list of T cell receptor beta chains from one sample in a study of OX40 agonist ivuxolimab in advanced cancers. Repertoires were generated with immunoSEQ multiplex PCR, while TCRdb's copy carries only in-frame clones and drops some. This sample has around 42,000 clones, with about 87% found just once. The sample was CD4+ or CD8+ T cells sorted from blood, taken in a trial of the OX40 agonist ivuxolimab. These receptors came from an adult with an advanced solid tumor such as melanoma, head and neck, liver or kidney cancer. CDR3s include the opening cysteine and the closing phenylalanine or tryptophan. The D gene is left open where the match is weak. Size is stated for part of the rows, as once, few or many counts, or as a class when the clone is expanded.

V: TRBV7-9
size: NA
length: 16
J: TRBJ2-1
D: NA
CDR3: CASSPQLAVFYNEQFF
DNA: TGTGCCAGCAGCCCCCAATTAGCGGTGTTCTACAATGAGCAGTTCTTC

V: TRBV27
size: NA
length: 14
J: TRBJ1-1
D: NA
CDR3: CASSWQGTNTEAFF
DNA: TGTGCCAGCAGTTGGCAGGGGACCAACACTGAAGCTTTCTTT

V: TRBV13
size: NA
length: 15
J: TRBJ1-2
D: TRBD1
CDR3: CASSFGTGDNYGHTF
DNA: TGTGCCAGCAGCTTCGGGACAGGGGATAACTATGGCCACACCTTC

V: TRBV5-6
size: NA
length: 12
J: TRBJ2-3
D: NA
CDR3: CASSLPGDTQYF
DNA: TGTGCCAGCAGCCTCCCCGGAGATACGCAGTATTTT

V: TRBV14
size: NA
length: 17
J: TRBJ1-1
D: NA
CDR3: CASSQDGGPQRNTEAFF
DNA: TGTGCCAGCAGCCAAGACGGGGGCCCCCAGAGGAACACTGAAGCTTTCTTT

V: TRBV5-5
size: NA
length: 16
J: TRBJ2-7
D: NA
CDR3: CASSLAGTSELYEQYF
DNA: TGTGCCAGCAGCTTGGCCGGGACTTCGGAACTATACGAGCAGTACTTC

V: TRBV2
size: NA
length: 13
J: TRBJ1-1
D: NA
CDR3: CASSGGPDTEAFF
DNA: TGTGCCAGCAGTGGCGGGCCGGATACTGAAGCTTTCTTT

V: TRBV30
size: NA
length: 16
J: TRBJ1-2
D: TRBD1
CDR3: CAGLFPGQGTNYGYTF
DNA: TGTGCCGGGCTCTTTCCGGGACAGGGGACGAACTATGGCTACACCTTC

V: TRBV7-3
size: NA
length: 15
J: TRBJ1-2
D: TRBD1
CDR3: CASSLFDRGPDGYTF
DNA: TGTGCCAGCAGCTTATTCGACAGGGGGCCAGATGGCTACACCTTC

V: TRBV5-4
size: NA
length: 13
J: TRBJ1-2
D: NA
CDR3: CASSQGLPYGYTF
DNA: TGTGCCAGCAGCCAGGGACTACCTTATGGCTACACCTTC

V: TRBV6-5
size: NA
length: 11
J: TRBJ2-2
D: NA
CDR3: CASTPGGELFF
DNA: TGTGCCAGCACCCCCGGGGGGGAGCTGTTTTTT

V: TRBV2
size: NA
length: 14
J: TRBJ2-4
D: NA
CDR3: CASSGQIDKNIQYF
DNA: TGTGCCAGCAGCGGACAGATCGACAAAAACATTCAGTACTTC

V: TRBV30
size: NA
length: 14
J: TRBJ2-7
D: TRBD1
CDR3: CAWSRGQGAGEQYF
DNA: TGTGCCTGGAGTCGAGGACAGGGGGCAGGGGAGCAGTACTTC

V: TRBV28
size: NA
length: 17
J: TRBJ2-5
D: NA
CDR3: CASSPPRGPPGQETQYF
DNA: TGTGCCAGCAGTCCACCCAGGGGACCGCCGGGGCAAGAGACCCAGTACTTC

V: TRBV30
size: NA
length: 18
J: TRBJ1-3
D: NA
CDR3: CAWREPGVEAVPGNTIYF
DNA: TGTGCCTGGAGGGAACCCGGAGTAGAGGCTGTCCCTGGAAACACCATATATTTT

V: TRBV6-5
size: NA
length: 14
J: TRBJ2-1
D: NA
CDR3: CASSYSSSGNEQFF
DNA: TGTGCCAGCAGTTACTCGAGTTCGGGCAATGAGCAGTTCTTC

V: TRBV27
size: NA
length: 13
J: TRBJ1-5
D: NA
CDR3: CASSQGAAQPQHF
DNA: TGTGCCAGCAGTCAGGGTGCGGCTCAGCCCCAGCATTTT

V: TRBV5-6
size: once
length: 15
J: TRBJ1-5
D: NA
CDR3: CASSSRGSGNQPQHF
DNA: TGTGCCAGCAGCTCGAGGGGGTCGGGCAATCAGCCCCAGCATTTT

V: TRBV25-1
size: NA
length: 14
J: TRBJ1-3
D: NA
CDR3: CASSGATAGNTIYF
DNA: TGTGCCAGCAGTGGGGCGACAGCTGGAAACACCATATATTTT

V: TRBV10-3
size: few
length: 13
J: TRBJ1-2
D: NA
CDR3: CATPRGDGYGYTF
DNA: TGTGCCACTCCACGCGGGGATGGCTATGGCTACACCTTC

V: TRBV7-2
size: NA
length: 14
J: TRBJ2-5
D: NA
CDR3: CASSLVRLQETQYF
DNA: TGTGCCAGCAGCTTAGTACGGCTCCAAGAGACCCAGTACTTC

V: TRBV28
size: few
length: 16
J: TRBJ1-1
D: NA
CDR3: CASSFLGEEMNTEAFF
DNA: TGTGCCAGCAGTTTCCTGGGAGAGGAAATGAACACTGAAGCTTTCTTT

V: TRBV7-3
size: NA
length: 14
J: TRBJ2-1
D: NA
CDR3: CASAELGSYNEQFF
DNA: TGTGCCAGCGCAGAATTAGGCTCCTATAATGAGCAGTTCTTC

V: TRBV9
size: NA
length: 18
J: TRBJ2-1
D: TRBD2
CDR3: CASSESRSSGDGRDEQFF
DNA: TGTGCCAGCAGCGAGAGCCGATCTAGCGGGGACGGCCGGGATGAGCAGTTCTTC

V: TRBV28
size: NA
length: 15
J: TRBJ1-2
D: TRBD1
CDR3: CASSGQGLFNYGYTF
DNA: TGTGCCAGCAGCGGACAGGGCCTTTTTAACTATGGCTACACCTTC

V: TRBV2
size: NA
length: 14
J: TRBJ1-2
D: TRBD1
CDR3: CASSTRDSHFGYTF
DNA: TGTGCCAGCAGTACCCGGGACAGTCACTTTGGCTACACCTTC

V: TRBV13
size: NA
length: 17
J: TRBJ1-4
D: TRBD1
CDR3: CASSFTGQGAREEKLFF
DNA: TGTGCCAGCAGCTTCACCGGACAGGGGGCTCGGGAGGAAAAACTGTTTTTT

V: TRBV9
size: NA
length: 15
J: TRBJ2-3
D: NA
CDR3: CASSVEAGTADTQYF
DNA: TGTGCCAGCAGCGTAGAGGCGGGAACGGCGGATACGCAGTATTTT

V: TRBV9
size: NA
length: 16
J: TRBJ2-1
D: TRBD2
CDR3: CASSVGLAGGSGEQFF
DNA: TGTGCCAGCAGCGTAGGACTAGCGGGAGGGTCGGGGGAGCAGTTCTTC

V: TRBV7-9
size: NA
length: 16
J: TRBJ2-7
D: TRBD2
CDR3: CASSPRASGAAYEQYF
DNA: TGTGCCAGCAGCCCCAGGGCTAGCGGAGCCGCGTACGAGCAGTACTTC

V: TRBV7-9
size: few
length: 13
J: TRBJ2-1
D: TRBD2
CDR3: CAVPSGRYNEQFF
DNA: TGTGCAGTCCCTAGCGGGAGGTACAATGAGCAGTTCTTC

V: TRBV13
size: NA
length: 19
J: TRBJ2-1
D: TRBD2
CDR3: CASSWWGLAGEKGYNEQFF
DNA: TGTGCCAGCAGCTGGTGGGGGCTAGCGGGAGAGAAGGGTTACAATGAGCAGTTCTTC

V: TRBV30
size: NA
length: 12
J: TRBJ1-1
D: NA
CDR3: CAGGRGDTEAFF
DNA: TGTGCCGGGGGGCGGGGGGACACTGAAGCTTTCTTT

V: TRBV28
size: NA
length: 14
J: TRBJ1-1
D: NA
CDR3: CASSLRGLNTEAFF
DNA: TGTGCCAGCAGTTTAAGGGGATTGAACACTGAAGCTTTCTTT

V: TRBV7-8
size: NA
length: 16
J: TRBJ2-2
D: TRBD1
CDR3: CASSDTGTGYTGELFF
DNA: TGTGCCAGCAGCGATACCGGGACAGGGTACACCGGGGAGCTGTTTTTT

V: TRBV12-5
size: NA
length: 14
J: TRBJ2-3
D: TRBD2
CDR3: CASGLSSGRATQYF
DNA: TGTGCTAGTGGTTTGTCATCGGGGAGGGCTACGCAGTATTTT

V: TRBV11-3
size: NA
length: 15
J: TRBJ2-7
D: TRBD2
CDR3: CASSPTSGGTYEQYF
DNA: TGTGCCAGCAGCCCCACTAGCGGGGGGACCTACGAGCAGTACTTC

V: TRBV28
size: NA
length: 11
J: TRBJ2-7
D: NA
CDR3: CASSPAYEQYF
DNA: TGTGCCAGCAGTCCGGCCTACGAGCAGTACTTC

V: TRBV27
size: NA
length: 18
J: TRBJ2-1
D: NA
CDR3: CASSTRLLGGGNYNEQFF
DNA: TGTGCCAGCAGTACACGTCTCCTTGGGGGCGGGAACTACAATGAGCAGTTCTTC

V: TRBV27
size: once
length: 15
J: TRBJ1-5
D: NA
CDR3: CASQSLGNSNQPQHF
DNA: TGTGCCAGCCAAAGTTTGGGAAATAGCAATCAGCCCCAGCATTTT

V: TRBV6-1
size: NA
length: 16
J: TRBJ2-7
D: NA
CDR3: CASSEVGRGASYEQYF
DNA: TGTGCCAGCAGTGAAGTAGGACGGGGTGCCTCCTACGAGCAGTACTTC

V: TRBV7-9
size: NA
length: 15
J: TRBJ1-2
D: NA
CDR3: CASSSGWRDLYGYTF
DNA: TGTGCCAGCAGCTCCGGATGGAGGGACCTATATGGCTACACCTTC

V: TRBV28
size: NA
length: 13
J: TRBJ1-1
D: NA
CDR3: CASSLSSNTEAFF
DNA: TGTGCCAGCAGTTTATCCAGCAACACTGAAGCTTTCTTT

V: TRBV5-1
size: NA
length: 15
J: TRBJ2-7
D: NA
CDR3: CASSLGMQGPHEQYF
DNA: TGCGCCAGCAGCTTGGGCATGCAGGGACCCCACGAGCAGTACTTC

V: TRBV7-9
size: NA
length: 11
J: TRBJ1-2
D: NA
CDR3: CASSLIGVYTF
DNA: TGTGCCAGCAGCTTAATCGGGGTATACACCTTC

V: TRBV28
size: NA
length: 11
J: TRBJ2-1
D: NA
CDR3: CASKVSNEQFF
DNA: TGTGCCAGCAAGGTGAGCAATGAGCAGTTCTTC

V: TRBV11-2
size: NA
length: 16
J: TRBJ2-2
D: TRBD2
CDR3: CASSFTRTRPTGELFF
DNA: TGTGCCAGCAGCTTTACCAGGACTAGGCCCACCGGGGAGCTGTTTTTT

V: TRBV27
size: once
length: 14
J: TRBJ2-1
D: TRBD2
CDR3: CASRLAGGPDEQFF
DNA: TGTGCCAGCAGACTAGCGGGAGGGCCCGATGAGCAGTTCTTC

V: TRBV27
size: NA
length: 14
J: TRBJ2-7
D: NA
CDR3: CASSLFQGPYEQYF
DNA: TGTGCCAGCAGTTTATTTCAGGGCCCCTACGAGCAGTACTTC

V: TRBV4-2
size: NA
length: 15
J: TRBJ2-3
D: NA
CDR3: CASSQDRGDTDTQYF
DNA: TGTGCCAGCAGCCAAGATCGGGGAGACACAGATACGCAGTATTTT

V: TRBV28
size: NA
length: 11
J: TRBJ2-3
D: NA
CDR3: CASTHTDTQYF
DNA: TGTGCCAGCACACACACAGATACGCAGTATTTT